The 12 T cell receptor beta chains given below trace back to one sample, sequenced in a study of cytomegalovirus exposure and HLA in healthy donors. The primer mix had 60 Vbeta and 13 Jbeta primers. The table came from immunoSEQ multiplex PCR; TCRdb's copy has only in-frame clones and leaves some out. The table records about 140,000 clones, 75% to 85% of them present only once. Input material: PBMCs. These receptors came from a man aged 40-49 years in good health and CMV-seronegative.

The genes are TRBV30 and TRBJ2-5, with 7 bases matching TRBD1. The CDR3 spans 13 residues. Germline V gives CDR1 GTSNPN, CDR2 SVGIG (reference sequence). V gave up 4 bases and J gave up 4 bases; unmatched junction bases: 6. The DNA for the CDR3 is TGTGCCTGGACCCCAGGGGGTGGAGAGACCCAGTACTTC. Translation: CAWTPGGGETQYF.

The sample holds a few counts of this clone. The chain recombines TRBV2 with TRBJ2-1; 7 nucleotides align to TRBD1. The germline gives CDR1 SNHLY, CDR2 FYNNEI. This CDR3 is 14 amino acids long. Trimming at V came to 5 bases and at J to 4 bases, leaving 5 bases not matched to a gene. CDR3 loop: CASSRDRNYNEQFF. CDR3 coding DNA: TGTGCCAGCAGTAGGGACAGAAATTACAATGAGCAGTTCTTC.

The CDR3 region is CSALTGEETQYF. The DNA of the CDR3 is TGCAGCGCACTGACAGGGGAAGAGACCCAGTACTTC. V gene TRBV29-1 combines with J gene TRBJ2-5, with 8 bases aligning to TRBD1. Germline trimming cut 7 bases from V and 3 bases from J; bases unmatched to any gene: 4. Germline CDR1 reads SQVTM; CDR2 reads ANQGSEA. The CDR3 length is 12 residues.

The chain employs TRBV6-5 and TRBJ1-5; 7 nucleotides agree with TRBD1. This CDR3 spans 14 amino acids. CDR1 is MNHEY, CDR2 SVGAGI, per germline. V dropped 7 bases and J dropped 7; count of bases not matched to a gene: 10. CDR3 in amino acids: CASKPGQVQQPQHF. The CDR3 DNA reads TGTGCCAGCAAACCAGGACAGGTTCAACAGCCCCAGCATTTT.

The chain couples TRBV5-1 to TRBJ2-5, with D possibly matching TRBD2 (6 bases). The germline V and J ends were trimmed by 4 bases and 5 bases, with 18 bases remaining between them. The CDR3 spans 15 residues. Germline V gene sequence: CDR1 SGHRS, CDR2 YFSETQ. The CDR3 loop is CASSLFNALAETQYF. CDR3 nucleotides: TGCGCCAGCAGCCTTTTCAATGCGCTAGCGGAGACCCAGTACTTC.

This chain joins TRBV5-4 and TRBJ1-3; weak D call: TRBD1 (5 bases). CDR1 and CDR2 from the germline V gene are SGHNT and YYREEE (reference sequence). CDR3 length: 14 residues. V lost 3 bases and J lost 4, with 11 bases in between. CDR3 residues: CASSSRVGGNTIYF. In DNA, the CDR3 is TGTGCCAGCAGCTCCAGGGTAGGAGGAAACACCATATATTTT.

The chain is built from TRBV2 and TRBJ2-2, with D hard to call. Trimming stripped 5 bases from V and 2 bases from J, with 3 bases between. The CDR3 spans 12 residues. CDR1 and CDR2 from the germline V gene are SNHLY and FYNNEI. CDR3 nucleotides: TGTGCCAGCAGTCAAAACACCGGGGAGCTGTTTTTT. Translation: CASSQNTGELFF.

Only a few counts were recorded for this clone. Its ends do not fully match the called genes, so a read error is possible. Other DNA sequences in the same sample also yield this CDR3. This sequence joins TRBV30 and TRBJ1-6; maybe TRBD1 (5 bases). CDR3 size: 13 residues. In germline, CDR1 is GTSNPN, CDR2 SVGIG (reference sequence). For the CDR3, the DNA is TGTGCCTGGAGTCCTCAGGGAAATTCCCCCCTCCACTTT. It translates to CAWSPQGNSPLHF. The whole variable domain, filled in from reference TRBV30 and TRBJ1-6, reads SQTIHQWPATLVQPVGSPLSLECTVEGTSNPNLYWYRQAAGRGLQLLFYSVGIGQISSEVPQNLSASRPQDRQFILSSKKLLLSDSGFYLCAWSPQGNSPLHFGNGTRLTVT.

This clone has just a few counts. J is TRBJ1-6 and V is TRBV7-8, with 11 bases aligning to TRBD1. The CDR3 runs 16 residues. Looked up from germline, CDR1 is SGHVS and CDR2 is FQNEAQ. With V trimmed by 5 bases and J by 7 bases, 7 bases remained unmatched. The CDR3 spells CASSVGTGGRNSPLHF. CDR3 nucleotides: TGTGCCAGCAGCGTCGGGACAGGGGGAAGGAATTCACCCCTCCACTTT.

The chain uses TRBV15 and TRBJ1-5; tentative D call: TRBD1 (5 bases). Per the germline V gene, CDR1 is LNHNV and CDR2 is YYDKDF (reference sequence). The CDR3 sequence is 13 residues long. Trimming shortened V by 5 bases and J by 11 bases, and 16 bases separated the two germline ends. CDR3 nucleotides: TGTGCCACCAGCGGCTATCAGGGAACGGCCCAGCATTTT. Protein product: CATSGYQGTAQHF.

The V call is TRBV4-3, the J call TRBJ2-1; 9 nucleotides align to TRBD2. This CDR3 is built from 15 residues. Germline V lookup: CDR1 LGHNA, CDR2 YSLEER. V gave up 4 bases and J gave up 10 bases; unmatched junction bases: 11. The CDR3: CASSRAGGPSLEQFF. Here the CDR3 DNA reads TGCGCCAGCAGCCGTGCGGGGGGGCCCTCTCTAGAGCAGTTCTTC.

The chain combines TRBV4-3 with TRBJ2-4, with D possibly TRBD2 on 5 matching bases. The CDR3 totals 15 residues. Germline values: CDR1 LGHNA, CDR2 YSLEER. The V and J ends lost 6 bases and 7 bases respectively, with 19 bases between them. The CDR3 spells CASSYGVAGVNIQYF. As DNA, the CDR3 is TGCGCCAGCAGTTATGGCGTGGCGGGCGTCAACATTCAGTACTTC.